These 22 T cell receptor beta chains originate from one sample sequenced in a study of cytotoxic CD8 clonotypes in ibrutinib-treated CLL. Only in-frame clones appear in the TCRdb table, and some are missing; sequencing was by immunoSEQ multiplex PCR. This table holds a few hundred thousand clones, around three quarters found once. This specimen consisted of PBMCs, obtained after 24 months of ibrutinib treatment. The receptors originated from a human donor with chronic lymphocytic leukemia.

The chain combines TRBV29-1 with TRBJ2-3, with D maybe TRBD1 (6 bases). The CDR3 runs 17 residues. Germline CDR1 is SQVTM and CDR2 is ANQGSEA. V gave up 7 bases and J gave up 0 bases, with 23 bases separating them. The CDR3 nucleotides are TGCAGCGCCCTCCCCTCCTACCAGGGGATGAGCACAGATACGCAGTATTTT. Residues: CSALPSYQGMSTDTQYF.

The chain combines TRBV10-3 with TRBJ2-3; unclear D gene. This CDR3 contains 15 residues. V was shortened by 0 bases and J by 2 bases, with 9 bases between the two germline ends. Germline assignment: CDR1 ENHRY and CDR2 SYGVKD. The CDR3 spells CAISESVVFTDTQYF. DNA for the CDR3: TGTGCCATCAGTGAGTCTGTAGTCTTCACAGATACGCAGTATTTT.

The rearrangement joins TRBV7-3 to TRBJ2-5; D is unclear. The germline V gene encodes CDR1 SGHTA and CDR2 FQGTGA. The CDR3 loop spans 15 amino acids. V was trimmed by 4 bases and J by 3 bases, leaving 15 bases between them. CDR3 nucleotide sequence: TGTGCCAGCAGCTCCGACGGACGGTCTAAAGAGACCCAGTACTTC. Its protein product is CASSSDGRSKETQYF. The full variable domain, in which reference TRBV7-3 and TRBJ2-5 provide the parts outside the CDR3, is GAGVSQTPSNKVTEKGKYVELRCDPISGHTALYWYRQSLGQGPEFLIYFQGTGAADDSGLPNDRFFAVRPEGSVSTLKIQRTERGDSAVYLCASSSDGRSKETQYFGPGTRLLVL.

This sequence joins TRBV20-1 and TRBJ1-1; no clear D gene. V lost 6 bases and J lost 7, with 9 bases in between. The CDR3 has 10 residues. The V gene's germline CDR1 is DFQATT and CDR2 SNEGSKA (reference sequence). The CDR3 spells CSAITYEAFF. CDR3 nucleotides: TGCAGTGCCATAACTTATGAAGCTTTCTTT.

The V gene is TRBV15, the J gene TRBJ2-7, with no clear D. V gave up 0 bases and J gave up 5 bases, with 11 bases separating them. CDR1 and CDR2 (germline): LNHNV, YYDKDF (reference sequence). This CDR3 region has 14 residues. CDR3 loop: CATSRDARVNEQYF. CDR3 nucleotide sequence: TGTGCCACCAGCAGAGACGCCAGAGTCAACGAGCAGTACTTC.

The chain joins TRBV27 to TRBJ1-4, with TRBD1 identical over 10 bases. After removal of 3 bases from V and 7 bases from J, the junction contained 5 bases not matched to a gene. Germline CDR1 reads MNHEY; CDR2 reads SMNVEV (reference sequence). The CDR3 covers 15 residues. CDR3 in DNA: TGTGCCAGCAGTTTTATTGGGACAGGGGTTGAAAAACTGTTTTTT. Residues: CASSFIGTGVEKLFF.

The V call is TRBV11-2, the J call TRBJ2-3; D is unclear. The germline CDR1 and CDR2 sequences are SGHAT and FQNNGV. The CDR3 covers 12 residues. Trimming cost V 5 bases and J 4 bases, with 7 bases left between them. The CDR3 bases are TGTGCCAGCAGCCCCAATTCAGATACGCAGTATTTT. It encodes CASSPNSDTQYF.

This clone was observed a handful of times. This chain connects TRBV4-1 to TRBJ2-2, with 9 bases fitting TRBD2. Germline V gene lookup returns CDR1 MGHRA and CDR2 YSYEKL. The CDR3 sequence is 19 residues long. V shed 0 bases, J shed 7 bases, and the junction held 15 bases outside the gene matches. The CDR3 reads CASSQDTGVVAGDYGELFF. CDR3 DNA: TGCGCCAGCAGCCAAGATACAGGGGTGGTAGCGGGAGATTACGGGGAGCTGTTTTTT.

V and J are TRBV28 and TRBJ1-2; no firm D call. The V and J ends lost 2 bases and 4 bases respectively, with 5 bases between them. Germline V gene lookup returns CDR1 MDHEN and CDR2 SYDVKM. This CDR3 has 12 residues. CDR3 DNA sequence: TGTGCCAGCAGTTTAGGAGTCTATGGCTACACCTTC. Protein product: CASSLGVYGYTF.

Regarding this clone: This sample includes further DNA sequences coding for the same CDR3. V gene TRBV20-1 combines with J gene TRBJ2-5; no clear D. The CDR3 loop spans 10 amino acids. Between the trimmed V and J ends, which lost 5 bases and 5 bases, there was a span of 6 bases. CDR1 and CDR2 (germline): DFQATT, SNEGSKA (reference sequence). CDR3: CSAPQETQYF. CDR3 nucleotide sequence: TGCAGTGCTCCGCAGGAGACCCAGTACTTC.

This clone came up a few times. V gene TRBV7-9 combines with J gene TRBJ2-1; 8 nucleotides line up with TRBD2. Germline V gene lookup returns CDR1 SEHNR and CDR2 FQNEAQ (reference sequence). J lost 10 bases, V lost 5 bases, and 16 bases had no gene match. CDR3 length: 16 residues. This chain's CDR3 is CASSPQPGLGVAEQFF. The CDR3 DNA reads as TGTGCCAGCAGCCCACAGCCGGGACTAGGGGTGGCCGAGCAGTTCTTC.

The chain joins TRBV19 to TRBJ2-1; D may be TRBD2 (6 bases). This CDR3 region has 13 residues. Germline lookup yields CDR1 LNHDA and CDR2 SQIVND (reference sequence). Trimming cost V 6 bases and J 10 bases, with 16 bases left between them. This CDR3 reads CASSSGLGDEQFF. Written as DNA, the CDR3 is TGTGCCAGTAGCAGCGGGCTCGGGGACGAGCAGTTCTTC.

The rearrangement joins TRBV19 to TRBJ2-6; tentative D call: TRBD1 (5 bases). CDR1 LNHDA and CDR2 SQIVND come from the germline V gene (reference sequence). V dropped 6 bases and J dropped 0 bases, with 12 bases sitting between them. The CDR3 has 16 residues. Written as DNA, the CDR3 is TGTGCCAGTAGAGCGCAGGGCCCCTCTGGGGCCAACGTCCTGACTTTC. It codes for CASRAQGPSGANVLTF.

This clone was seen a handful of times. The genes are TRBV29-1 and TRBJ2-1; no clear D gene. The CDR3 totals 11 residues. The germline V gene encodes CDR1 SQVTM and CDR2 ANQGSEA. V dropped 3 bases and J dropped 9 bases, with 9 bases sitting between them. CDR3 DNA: TGCAGCGTTGAGGAGTGGGTTGAGCAGTTCTTC. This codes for CSVEEWVEQFF.

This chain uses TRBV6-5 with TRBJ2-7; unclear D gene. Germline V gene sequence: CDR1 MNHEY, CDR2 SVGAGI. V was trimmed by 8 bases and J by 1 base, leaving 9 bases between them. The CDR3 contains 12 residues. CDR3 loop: CASHTRSYEQYF. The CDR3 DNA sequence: TGTGCCAGCCACACGCGATCCTACGAGCAGTACTTC.

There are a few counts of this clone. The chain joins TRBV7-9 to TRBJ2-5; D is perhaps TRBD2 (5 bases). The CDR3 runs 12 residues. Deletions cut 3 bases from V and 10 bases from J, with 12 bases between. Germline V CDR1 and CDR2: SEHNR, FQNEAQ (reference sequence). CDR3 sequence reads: CASSFTRDGQYF. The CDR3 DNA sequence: TGTGCCAGCAGCTTTACTAGAGATGGCCAGTACTTC.

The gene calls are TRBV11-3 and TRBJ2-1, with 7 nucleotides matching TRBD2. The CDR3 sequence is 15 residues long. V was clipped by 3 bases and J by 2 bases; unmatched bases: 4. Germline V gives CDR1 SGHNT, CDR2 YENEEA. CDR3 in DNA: TGTGCCAGCAGCTTGGGCGGGAGCCCCTACAATGAGCAGTTCTTC. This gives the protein CASSLGGSPYNEQFF.

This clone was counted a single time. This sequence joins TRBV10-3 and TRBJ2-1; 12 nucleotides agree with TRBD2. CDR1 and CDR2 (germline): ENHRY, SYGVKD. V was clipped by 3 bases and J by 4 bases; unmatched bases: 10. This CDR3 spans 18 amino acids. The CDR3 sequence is CAISDPSGRASTYNEQFF. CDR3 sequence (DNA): TGTGCCATCAGTGACCCTAGCGGGAGGGCCAGTACGTACAATGAGCAGTTCTTC.

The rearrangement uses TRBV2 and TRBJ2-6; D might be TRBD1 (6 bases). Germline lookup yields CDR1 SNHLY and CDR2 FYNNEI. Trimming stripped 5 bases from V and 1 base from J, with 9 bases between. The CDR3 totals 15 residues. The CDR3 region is CASSRQVSGANVLTF. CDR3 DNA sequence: TGTGCCAGCAGTAGACAGGTGTCTGGGGCCAACGTCCTGACTTTC.

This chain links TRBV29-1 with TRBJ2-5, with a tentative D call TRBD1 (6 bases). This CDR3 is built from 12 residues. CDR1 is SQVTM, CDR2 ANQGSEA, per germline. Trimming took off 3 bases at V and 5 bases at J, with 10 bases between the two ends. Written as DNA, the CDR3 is TGCAGCGTTGATCGGCAGGGGGAGACCCAGTACTTC. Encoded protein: CSVDRQGETQYF. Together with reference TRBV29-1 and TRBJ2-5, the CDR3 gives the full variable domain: SAVISQKPSRDICQRGTSLTIQCQVDSQVTMMFWYRQQPGQSLTLIATANQGSEATYESGFVIDKFPISRPNLTFSTLTVSNMSPEDSSIYLCSVDRQGETQYFGPGTRLLVL.

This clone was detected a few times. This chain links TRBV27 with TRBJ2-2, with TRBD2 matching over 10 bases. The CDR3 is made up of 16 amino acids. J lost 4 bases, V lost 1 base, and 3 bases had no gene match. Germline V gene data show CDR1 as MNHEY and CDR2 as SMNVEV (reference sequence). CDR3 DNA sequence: TGTGCCAGCAGTTTATTTCTAGCGGGGGTCACCGGGGAGCTGTTTTTT. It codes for CASSLFLAGVTGELFF.

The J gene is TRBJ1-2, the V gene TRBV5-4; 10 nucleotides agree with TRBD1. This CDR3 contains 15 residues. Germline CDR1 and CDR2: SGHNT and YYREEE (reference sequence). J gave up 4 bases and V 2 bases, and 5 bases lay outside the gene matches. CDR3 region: CASSFGQGEIYGYTF. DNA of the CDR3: TGTGCCAGCAGCTTTGGACAGGGGGAGATCTATGGCTACACCTTC. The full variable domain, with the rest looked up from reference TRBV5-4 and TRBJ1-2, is ETGVTQSPTHLIKTRGQQVTLRCSSQSGHNTVSWYQQALGQGPQFIFQYYREEENGRGNFPPRFSGLQFPNYSSELNVNALELDDSALYLCASSFGQGEIYGYTFGSGTRLTVV.